The T cell receptor (beta chain) under discussion was sequenced for a study of T-cell reconstitution after alpha-beta-depleted transplantation in children. The CDR3 spans 17 residues. Trimming took off 1 base at V and 1 base at J, with 17 bases between the two ends. Germline values: CDR1 SGHDT, CDR2 YYEEEE. This clonotype was observed at least ten times. Its antigen is not identified. Whole-study results and caveats: High day-60 TCRbeta diversity in some patients came from surviving recipient T cells and thymic progenitors. By one year post-transplant, T-cell counts and diversity largely arose from T cells that were newly produced. At around two months after transplant, the alpha-beta T cells were reportedly derived from several hundred expanded clones that came from non-depleted graft cells.

For TCRbeta, the library was prepared with unique molecular identifiers. TCRdb re-analysed the PCR reads in MiXCR, keeping a single row per CDR3 protein. The repertoire holds approximately 110,000 distinct CDR3 sequences, about 23% seen once, with about 10% in the top ten. The specimen was PBMCs, mostly from graft donor cells, collected 180 days after TCRalphabeta/CD19-depleted stem cell transplant. This clonotype originated in a male patient aged 2 to 10 who had a stem cell transplant for chronic granulomatous disease, so the T cells may come from the graft donor. V gene TRBV5-6 combines with J gene TRBJ1-1, with D tentatively TRBD1 (5 bases). CDR3 nucleotides: TGTGCCAGCAGCTTGCCCGGGGCGCCCTTAAGGAACACTGAAGCTTTCTTT. It translates to CASSLPGAPLRNTEAFF.